This TCR beta chain was captured by sequencing in a study of shared clonotypes between healthy human individuals. Germline CDR1 is SGHNT and CDR2 is YENEEA. The CDR3 loop spans 19 amino acids. Losses at the gene ends were 2 bases for V and 4 bases for J; bases not matched to a gene: 13. Profiling relied on immunoSEQ multiplex PCR, and the TCRdb table lists in-frame clones only, not all of them. The sample consists of 2 million to 3 million clones, 90% to 95% of them appearing once. Study-wide results and caveats: Clonotypes which were not shared had lower generation probabilities than clonotypes that all four donors shared. The study sampled only blood, and tissue repertoires likely differ. Among the subsets, naive ones generally showed larger estimated richness than memory ones.

This clone was found once. What it recognizes is unknown. The clonotype comes from a man aged 18-30 years in good health. Some clones in this sample may be carry-over from other donors' samples. The chain has TRBV11-3 and TRBJ1-5; 11 bases agree with TRBD1. Input material: naive CD4+ T cells from PBMCs. Subset: CD45RA+ positively selected. This CDR3 is CASSLFGTGGSSWNQPQHF. The CDR3 region has the DNA TGTGCCAGCAGCTTATTCGGGACAGGGGGTTCGTCGTGGAATCAGCCCCAGCATTTT.